The 20 T cell receptor beta chains given below trace back to one sample, sequenced in a study of molecular identifiers for immune sequencing clone quantification. A single record per CDR3 protein comes from TCRdb applying MiXCR to the PCR reads. This sample has about 640,000 distinct CDR3 sequences, with just under 20% found just once. The source material was naive CD8+ T cells from blood, with Jurkat cell RNA spiked in. Subset: FACS-sorted CD8+CD4-CCR7+CD45RA+ naive T cells. These receptors were collected from a human donor in good health. Some libraries in this study had Jurkat cell RNA spiked in.

The chain is built from TRBV21-1 and TRBJ2-7; no DNA check was done on the table's D call, TRBD1. TRBV21-1 is a pseudogene segment. The CDR3 has 13 residues. CDR3: CARVGGSSYEQYF. CDR3 DNA sequence: TGTGCCAGGGTTGGGGGAAGCTCCTACGAGCAGTACTTC.

Remarks on this clonotype: At one end the junction does not follow the germline gene, possibly because of a read error. The V call is TRBV5-3, the J call TRBJ1-3; D gene uncertain. TRBV5-3 carries the ORF label, with uncertain function. The CDR3 has 12 residues. The CDR3 nucleotides are TGTGCCAGCAGCCTCGCAGGAAACACCGTATATTTT. Translation: CASSLAGNTVYF.

This clonotype was counted many times. This chain joins TRBV12-3 or TRBV12-4 and TRBJ1-2, with TRBD1 matching over 9 bases. The trim removed 4 bases at V and 8 bases at J, leaving 5 bases unmatched. The CDR3 has 13 residues. CDR3: CASSWGQGRGYTF. CDR3 DNA sequence: TGTGCCAGCAGTTGGGGACAGGGACGAGGCTACACCTTC.

The sample holds many counts of this clonotype. CDR3 bases: TGTGCCAGCAGCTTGGCTCGCAGGGGTCGCGACGAGCAGTACTTC. This codes for CASSLARRGRDEQYF. This chain uses TRBV5-6 with TRBJ2-7, with a tentative D call TRBD1 (6 bases). V was clipped by 0 bases and J by 5 bases, with 15 bases between them. The CDR3 runs to 15 residues. CDR1 is SGHDT, CDR2 YYEEEE, per germline.

This clonotype was detected many times. V and J are TRBV6-5 and TRBJ2-2, with 8 bases identical to TRBD2. The germline V gene has CDR1 MNHEY and CDR2 SVGAGI. The CDR3 has 17 residues. Trimming at V came to 0 bases and at J to 4 bases, leaving 7 bases not matched to a gene. CDR3 coding DNA: TGTGCCAGCAGTTACTCGCACAGCGGGGGAAGCACCGGGGAGCTGTTTTTT. Protein sequence: CASSYSHSGGSTGELFF.

This clonotype occurred many times. This chain joins TRBV24-1 and TRBJ2-2; no firm D call. The CDR3 extends over 16 amino acids. Germline assignment: CDR1 KGHDR and CDR2 SFDVKD. Trimming removed 3 bases at V and 5 bases at J, with 15 bases between. The CDR3 here is CATSDETRGRTGELFF. CDR3 sequence (DNA): TGTGCCACCAGTGATGAGACCCGCGGTCGTACCGGGGAGCTGTTTTTT.

The chain has TRBV9 and TRBJ2-1, with 11 bases fitting TRBD2. The germline V gene encodes CDR1 SGDLS and CDR2 YYNGEE. The ends lost 4 bases at V and 6 bases at J; junction bases unmatched: 9. CDR3 length equals 16 residues. Here the CDR3 reads CASSLSTSGIRNEQFF. CDR3 bases: TGTGCCAGCAGCCTATCGACTAGCGGGATTCGCAATGAGCAGTTCTTC.

The chain carries TRBV5-6 and TRBJ1-6, with D possibly TRBD1 on 5 matching bases. V was cut by 3 bases and J by 5 bases, with 9 bases left in between. The CDR3 has 14 residues. Germline V gene sequence: CDR1 SGHDT, CDR2 YYEEEE. CDR3 region: CASSWDGNNSPLHF. CDR3 DNA sequence: TGTGCCAGCAGCTGGGACGGGAATAATTCACCCCTCCACTTT. The complete variable domain, with remaining parts taken from reference TRBV5-6 and TRBJ1-6, reads DAGVTQSPTHLIKTRGQQVTLRCSPKSGHDTVSWYQQALGQGPQFIFQYYEEEERQRGNFPDRFSGHQFPNYSSELNVNALLLGDSALYLCASSWDGNNSPLHFGNGTRLTVT.

As concerns this clonotype: No conserved phenylalanine or tryptophan ends this CDR3, so it is likely a read error. This sequence joins TRBV5-1 and TRBJ2-7; D gene unclear. The CDR3 runs 14 residues. Germline CDR1 reads SGHRS; CDR2 reads YFSETQ. V gave up 1 base and J gave up 3 bases, with 11 bases separating them. Here the CDR3 reads CASSLSSELYEQYS. CDR3 in DNA: TGCGCCAGCAGCTTGTCTTCGGAGCTCTACGAGCAGTACTCC.

This clonotype was observed a handful of times. This chain connects TRBV20-1 to TRBJ1-1; D gene ambiguous. Trimming took off 2 bases at V and 5 bases at J, with 12 bases between the two ends. There are 13 residues in the CDR3. The germline V gene encodes CDR1 DFQATT and CDR2 SNEGSKA (reference sequence). CDR3 nucleotides: TGCAGTGCTAGATGGCCCGAGGGTACTGAAGCTTTCTTT. Translating it yields CSARWPEGTEAFF.

Details on this clonotype: The junction differs from germline at one of its ends, possibly a read error. This sequence joins TRBV27 and TRBJ1-4; a weak D match, TRBD1 (6 bases). The CDR3 contains 17 residues. The germline V gene has CDR1 MNHEY and CDR2 SMNVEV (reference sequence). The CDR3 loop is CASSAEPDSATNGKLFF. As DNA, the CDR3 is TGTGCCAGCAGTGCCGAACCGGACAGTGCAACTAATGGAAAACTGTTTTTT.

This clonotype turned up a few times. The genes are TRBV6-2 or TRBV6-3 and TRBJ1-1, with unresolved D. CDR3 length: 14 residues. V lost 7 bases and J lost 3, with 15 bases in between. The germline V gene has CDR1 MNHEY and CDR2 SVGEGT. The CDR3 is CASTLWSVDTEAFF. Here the CDR3 DNA reads TGTGCCAGCACCCTGTGGTCTGTGGACACTGAAGCTTTCTTT.

This clonotype was recorded many times. The chain employs TRBV30 and TRBJ2-7; D tentatively reads TRBD1 or TRBD2 (5 bases each). CDR3 length equals 13 residues. The V end lost 5 bases, the J end lost 2 bases, and 13 bases lay between the germline ends. From germline, CDR1 is GTSNPN and CDR2 SVGIG (reference sequence). The DNA for the CDR3 is TGTGCCTGGGGGACCGGCGTCGCCTACGAGCAGTACTTC. Its protein product is CAWGTGVAYEQYF.

This clonotype was observed a few times. The rearrangement links TRBV7-9 to TRBJ2-2; 9 nucleotides line up with TRBD2. Trimming removed 3 bases from V and 5 bases from J; junction bases left unmatched: 10. The germline gives CDR1 SEHNR, CDR2 FQNEAQ (reference sequence). The CDR3 sequence is 17 residues long. The CDR3 region has the DNA TGTGCCAGCAGCTTGGGCAGAGCGGGAGGCTCGACCGGGGAGCTGTTTTTT. Protein product: CASSLGRAGGSTGELFF.

This clonotype was observed at least ten times. The chain uses TRBV28 and TRBJ2-2, with 8 bases aligning to TRBD1. Trimming removed 6 bases from V and 4 bases from J; junction bases left unmatched: 13. CDR1 and CDR2 (germline): MDHEN, SYDVKM. This CDR3 comprises 17 residues. The CDR3 region is CASSSTRDRIPTGELFF. DNA of the CDR3: TGTGCCAGCAGCTCCACCCGGGACAGGATACCCACCGGGGAGCTGTTTTTT.

This clonotype has ten or more counts. V gene TRBV19 combines with J gene TRBJ1-1, with D possibly being TRBD1 (5 bases). Germline V lookup: CDR1 LNHDA, CDR2 SQIVND (reference sequence). Trimming cost V 1 base and J 0 bases, with 6 bases left between them. The CDR3 extends over 14 amino acids. The CDR3 here is CASSIGGMNTEAFF. Written as DNA, the CDR3 is TGTGCCAGTAGTATAGGGGGGATGAACACTGAAGCTTTCTTT.

The CDR3 DNA reads as TGTGCCAGCAGTCCGCGGGTAGCGGGCCTTCAAGAGACCCAGTACTTC. Protein product: CASSPRVAGLQETQYF. The rearrangement joins TRBV12-3 or TRBV12-4 to TRBJ2-5; 7 nucleotides align to TRBD2. J was trimmed by 2 bases and V by 5 bases; bases with no gene match: 11. This CDR3 is 16 amino acids long.

This clonotype was counted many times. The chain has TRBV29-1 and TRBJ2-7; TRBD1 matches at 7 bases. Trimming removed 6 bases from V and 11 bases from J; junction bases left unmatched: 13. CDR3 length: 12 amino acids. Germline CDR1 reads SQVTM; CDR2 reads ANQGSEA. CDR3 sequence (DNA): TGCAGCGTCACCCCTTGCCGACAGGGAAAGTACTTC. Translated: CSVTPCRQGKYF.

About this clonotype: The junction departs from germline at one end; a sequencing error may be responsible. J is TRBJ2-2 and V is TRBV6-2 or TRBV6-3; D gene uncertain. Germline loops: CDR1 MNHEY, CDR2 SVGEGT. The CDR3 is made up of 16 amino acids. CDR3: CTSSYWSGLGTGELFF. The CDR3 coding sequence is TGTACCAGCAGTTACTGGTCCGGTTTGGGCACCGGGGAGCTGTTTTTT.

This clonotype has at least ten counts. J is TRBJ1-5 and V is TRBV28, with D perhaps TRBD1 (5 bases). The CDR3 has 15 amino acids. CDR1 and CDR2 from the germline V gene are MDHEN and SYDVKM. Deletions cut 4 bases from V and 3 bases from J, with 13 bases between. This CDR3 reads CASSSRGQVNQPQHF. CDR3 coding DNA: TGTGCCAGCAGTTCCCGAGGACAAGTCAATCAGCCCCAGCATTTT.